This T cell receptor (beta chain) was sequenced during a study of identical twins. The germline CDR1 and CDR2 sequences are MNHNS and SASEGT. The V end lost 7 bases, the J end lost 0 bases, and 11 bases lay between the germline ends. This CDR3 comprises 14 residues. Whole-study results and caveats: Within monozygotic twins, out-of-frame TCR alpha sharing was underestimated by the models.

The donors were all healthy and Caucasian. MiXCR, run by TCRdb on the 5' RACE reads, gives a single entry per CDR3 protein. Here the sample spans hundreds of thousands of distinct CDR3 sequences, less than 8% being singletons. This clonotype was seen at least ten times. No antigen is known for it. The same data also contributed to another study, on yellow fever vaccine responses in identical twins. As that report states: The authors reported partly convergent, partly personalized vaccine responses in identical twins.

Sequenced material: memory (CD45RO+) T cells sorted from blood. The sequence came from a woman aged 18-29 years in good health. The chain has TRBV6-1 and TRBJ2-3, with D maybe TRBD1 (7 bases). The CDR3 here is CASKTGTSTDTQYF. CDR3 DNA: TGTGCCAGCAAGACAGGGACTAGCACAGATACGCAGTATTTT.